This is a list of T cell receptor beta chains from one sample in a study of cytomegalovirus exposure and HLA in healthy donors. Profiled with immunoSEQ multiplex PCR; TCRdb holds only in-frame clones, not every one. With over 40,000 clones in the sample, the ten largest clones hold around 6.2%. The sequencing input was PBMCs. These receptors all stem from a man aged 30-40 years in good health and CMV-seronegative. Both conserved end residues are part of each CDR3. Each record gives: V gene, J gene, D gene, CDR3 protein, CDR3 DNA. The D gene is left open where the match is weak.

V: TRBV7-6; J: TRBJ1-2; D: -; CDR3: CASSSLQGTHYGYTF; DNA: TGTGCCAGCAGCTCCTTACAGGGAACCCACTATGGCTACACCTTC
V: TRBV18; J: TRBJ2-7; D: -; CDR3: CASSPIDSTYEQYF; DNA: TGTGCCAGCTCACCGATCGACTCAACCTACGAGCAGTACTTC
V: TRBV5-1; J: TRBJ1-5; D: -; CDR3: CASSFGTTSNQPQHF; DNA: TGCGCCAGCAGCTTTGGGACAACTAGCAATCAGCCCCAGCATTTT
V: TRBV6-1; J: TRBJ2-1; D: TRBD2; CDR3: CASSPWVAGYNEQFF; DNA: TGTGCCAGCAGTCCCTGGGTAGCGGGGTACAATGAGCAGTTCTTC
V: TRBV6-6; J: TRBJ2-7; D: TRBD2; CDR3: CASSTQGLASYEQYF; DNA: TGTGCCAGCAGCACTCAAGGACTAGCTTCCTACGAGCAGTACTTC
V: TRBV28; J: TRBJ1-6; D: TRBD1; CDR3: CASSLSQGESPLHF; DNA: TGTGCCAGCAGTTTAAGTCAGGGGGAATCACCCCTCCACTTT
V: TRBV27; J: TRBJ2-3; D: TRBD1; CDR3: CASSLPTGGRDTQYF; DNA: TGTGCCAGCAGTTTGCCTACAGGGGGACGGGATACGCAGTATTTT
V: TRBV19; J: TRBJ2-3; D: -; CDR3: CASSETDTQYF; DNA: TGTGCCAGCTCCGAGACAGATACGCAGTATTTT
V: TRBV27; J: TRBJ1-2; D: -; CDR3: CASRGLTAGGYTF; DNA: TGTGCCAGCAGAGGATTAACTGCGGGGGGCTACACCTTC
V: TRBV6-5; J: TRBJ2-1; D: TRBD2; CDR3: CASSSTSGGYNEQFF; DNA: TGTGCCAGCAGTTCGACTAGCGGGGGGTACAATGAGCAGTTCTTC
V: TRBV7-3; J: TRBJ1-2; D: -; CDR3: CASSLENYYGYTF; DNA: TGTGCCAGCAGCTTAGAAAACTACTATGGCTACACCTTC
V: TRBV7-2; J: TRBJ1-2; D: -; CDR3: CASSLATGVTNYGYTF; DNA: TGTGCCAGCAGCTTAGCGACGGGGGTGACGAACTATGGCTACACCTTC
V: TRBV19; J: TRBJ2-7; D: -; CDR3: CASSIGQFRYEQYF; DNA: TGTGCCAGTAGTATAGGGCAGTTCCGCTACGAGCAGTACTTC
V: TRBV30; J: TRBJ2-2; D: -; CDR3: CAYTVADSNTGELFF; DNA: TGTGCCTACACTGTAGCAGATTCGAACACCGGGGAGCTGTTTTTT
V: TRBV19; J: TRBJ2-7; D: TRBD1; CDR3: CASSMTGGYEQYF; DNA: TGTGCCAGTAGTATGACAGGGGGCTACGAGCAGTACTTC
V: TRBV27; J: TRBJ2-7; D: -; CDR3: CASSIRGYEQYF; DNA: TGTGCCAGCAGCATACGGGGTTACGAGCAGTACTTC
V: TRBV19; J: TRBJ2-2; D: -; CDR3: CASTNTGGSPGELFF; DNA: TGTGCCAGTACCAATACGGGGGGCAGCCCCGGGGAGCTGTTTTTT
V: TRBV6-1; J: TRBJ1-2; D: -; CDR3: CASRRQTNYGYTF; DNA: TGTGCCAGCAGGAGACAGACTAACTATGGCTACACCTTC
V: TRBV6-1; J: TRBJ1-1; D: TRBD1; CDR3: CASSPRQGRDTEAFF; DNA: TGTGCCAGCAGTCCCCGACAGGGGAGAGACACTGAAGCTTTCTTT
V: TRBV19; J: TRBJ1-2; D: -; CDR3: CASSISWTRGNGYTF; DNA: TGTGCCAGTAGTATTAGTTGGACAAGAGGAAATGGCTACACCTTC
V: TRBV4-1; J: TRBJ1-3; D: -; CDR3: CASSQDWELGGNTIYF; DNA: TGCGCCAGCAGCCAAGATTGGGAGTTAGGCGGAAACACCATATATTTT
V: TRBV5-1; J: TRBJ2-2; D: TRBD1; CDR3: CASSLGDRINTGELFF; DNA: TGCGCCAGCAGCTTGGGGGACAGGATTAACACCGGGGAGCTGTTTTTT
V: TRBV7-9; J: TRBJ2-2; D: -; CDR3: CASSLREVGELFF; DNA: TGTGCCAGCAGCTTGAGGGAGGTCGGGGAGCTGTTTTTT
V: TRBV4-2; J: TRBJ2-7; D: TRBD1; CDR3: CASSQGQGAAYEQYF; DNA: TGTGCCAGCAGCCAAGGGCAGGGGGCCGCCTACGAGCAGTACTTC
V: TRBV6-1; J: TRBJ1-2; D: -; CDR3: CASSEAPGGYTF; DNA: TGTGCCAGCAGTGAAGCTCCGGGTGGCTACACCTTC
V: TRBV7-8; J: TRBJ2-7; D: -; CDR3: CASSQTARGTYEQYF; DNA: TGTGCCAGCAGTCAGACCGCTCGGGGAACCTACGAGCAGTACTTC
V: TRBV2; J: TRBJ2-7; D: -; CDR3: CASSPQYEQYF; DNA: TGTGCCAGCAGTCCACAGTACGAGCAGTACTTC
V: TRBV28; J: TRBJ2-7; D: -; CDR3: CASSVAYEQYF; DNA: TGTGCCAGCAGTGTCGCCTACGAGCAGTACTTC
V: TRBV6-5; J: TRBJ2-7; D: TRBD2; CDR3: CASSYSGTSLGEQYF; DNA: TGTGCCAGCAGTTACTCCGGGACTAGTTTAGGCGAGCAGTACTTC
V: TRBV9; J: TRBJ2-3; D: TRBD1; CDR3: CASSVAHTGDPQYF; DNA: TGTGCCAGCAGCGTAGCGCATACAGGGGACCCCCAGTATTTT
V: TRBV10-3; J: TRBJ2-7; D: -; CDR3: CAISWGGTYEQYF; DNA: TGTGCCATCAGTTGGGGCGGAACCTACGAGCAGTACTTC
V: TRBV7-2; J: TRBJ2-3; D: -; CDR3: CASSPRERNTDTQYF; DNA: TGTGCCAGCAGCCCCCGGGAAAGGAACACAGATACGCAGTATTTT
V: TRBV29-1; J: TRBJ1-4; D: TRBD1; CDR3: CSARQGRGEKLFF; DNA: TGCAGCGCCAGACAGGGACGAGGGGAAAAACTGTTTTTT
V: TRBV18; J: TRBJ1-1; D: -; CDR3: CASSPLQPNTEAFF; DNA: TGTGCCAGCTCACCACTACAGCCGAACACTGAAGCTTTCTTT
V: TRBV4-1; J: TRBJ2-2; D: -; CDR3: CASSQVPGTNTGELFF; DNA: TGCGCCAGCAGCCAAGTACCAGGAACGAACACCGGGGAGCTGTTTTTT
V: TRBV4-3; J: TRBJ2-3; D: TRBD2; CDR3: CASSQVAGGIDTQYF; DNA: TGCGCCAGCAGCCAAGTAGCGGGGGGTATAGATACGCAGTATTTT
V: TRBV10-3; J: TRBJ2-7; D: -; CDR3: CAAMGEVPDEQYF; DNA: TGTGCCGCAATGGGGGAGGTTCCCGACGAGCAGTACTTC
V: TRBV27; J: TRBJ1-5; D: -; CDR3: CASSLSGVRNQPQHF; DNA: TGTGCCAGCAGTTTATCCGGGGTCCGCAATCAGCCCCAGCATTTT
V: TRBV19; J: TRBJ1-4; D: -; CDR3: CASSISRAVEKLFF; DNA: TGTGCCAGTAGTATATCCAGGGCAGTCGAAAAACTGTTTTTT
V: TRBV30; J: TRBJ2-3; D: TRBD2; CDR3: CAWGLAGGSHTQYF; DNA: TGTGCCTGGGGACTAGCGGGAGGTAGCCATACGCAGTATTTT
V: TRBV5-1; J: TRBJ1-3; D: TRBD1; CDR3: CASSLDRGHGNTIYF; DNA: TGCGCCAGCAGCCTCGACAGGGGGCATGGAAACACCATATATTTT
V: TRBV18; J: TRBJ2-5; D: -; CDR3: CASSLAGAETQYF; DNA: TGTGCCAGCTCCCTGGCAGGGGCAGAGACCCAGTACTTC
V: TRBV9; J: TRBJ2-2; D: -; CDR3: CASSVGTANTGELFF; DNA: TGTGCCAGCAGCGTAGGGACAGCGAACACCGGGGAGCTGTTTTTT
V: TRBV6-1; J: TRBJ1-2; D: -; CDR3: CASSEDGDGYTF; DNA: TGTGCCAGCAGTGAAGACGGGGATGGCTACACCTTC
V: TRBV5-1; J: TRBJ2-5; D: -; CDR3: CASSLASAGGETQYF; DNA: TGCGCCAGCAGCTTGGCCTCGGCAGGAGGGGAGACCCAGTACTTC
V: TRBV27; J: TRBJ1-4; D: -; CDR3: CASSSGPATNEKLFF; DNA: TGTGCCAGCAGCTCAGGGCCCGCAACTAATGAAAAACTGTTTTTT
V: TRBV15; J: TRBJ2-7; D: TRBD1; CDR3: CATSRAGTGHYEQYF; DNA: TGTGCCACCAGCAGAGCCGGGACAGGGCACTACGAGCAGTACTTC
V: TRBV5-6; J: TRBJ2-5; D: TRBD2; CDR3: CASIIAGGSKETQYF; DNA: TGTGCCAGCATTATAGCGGGGGGATCCAAAGAGACCCAGTACTTC